This TCR beta chain was captured in a study of T cell changes during pregnancy in multiple sclerosis. V gave up 4 bases and J gave up 5 bases; unmatched junction bases: 3. Looked up from germline, CDR1 is LNHDA and CDR2 is SQIVND (reference sequence). The length of the CDR3 is 14 residues. Assay used: immunoSEQ multiplex PCR; TCRdb lists only in-frame clones, some missing. The sample comprises some 60,000 clones, 90% to 95% of which are singletons, and less than 3% rests with the top ten. This clone was picked up one time. The chain recombines TRBV19 with TRBJ1-1, with 11 bases fitting TRBD1. The sample consisted of peripheral blood, taken in the third trimester of pregnancy. This clonotype was obtained from a female donor in good health, enrolled as a control in a pregnancy study. The chain's CDR3 is CASSRGTGGTEAFF. For the CDR3, the DNA is TGTGCCAGTAGTAGAGGGACAGGGGGGACTGAAGCTTTCTTT. Using reference TRBV19 and TRBJ1-1 for the parts outside the CDR3, the full variable domain is DGGITQSPKYLFRKEGQNVTLSCEQNLNHDAMYWYRQDPGQGLRLIYYSQIVNDFQKGDIAEGYSVSREKKESFPLTVTSAQKNPTAFYLCASSRGTGGTEAFFGQGTRLTVV.